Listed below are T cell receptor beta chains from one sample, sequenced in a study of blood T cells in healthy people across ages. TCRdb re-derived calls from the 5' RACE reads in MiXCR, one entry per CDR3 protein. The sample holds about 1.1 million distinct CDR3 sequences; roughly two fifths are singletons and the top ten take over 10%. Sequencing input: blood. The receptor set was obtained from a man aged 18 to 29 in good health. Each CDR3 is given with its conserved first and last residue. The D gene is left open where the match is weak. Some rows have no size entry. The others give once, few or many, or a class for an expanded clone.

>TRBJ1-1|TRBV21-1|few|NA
TGTGCCAGCAGCAAATTGGCAGGGGGATCGGTGAACACTGAAGCTTTCTTT
CASSKLAGGSVNTEAFF
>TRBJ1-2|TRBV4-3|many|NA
TGCGCCAGCAGCCAAGATCCCGGCAGGGGTTACGGCTACACCTTC
CASSQDPGRGYGYTF
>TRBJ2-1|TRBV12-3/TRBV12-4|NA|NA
TGTGCCAGCTCCCAAAGCGGTAACAATGAGCAGTTCTTC
CASSQSGNNEQFF
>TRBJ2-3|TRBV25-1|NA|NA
TGTGCCAGCAGTGAATACTACGGCGGGGACGCAGATACGCAGTATTTT
CASSEYYGGDADTQYF
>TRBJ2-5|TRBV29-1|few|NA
TGCAGCGTTGACCGCCGCTCCTACAATGAGCAGTACTTC
CSVDRRSYNEQYF
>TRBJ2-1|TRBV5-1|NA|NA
TGCGCCAGCAGCTTGGGACAGGACTCCTACAATGAGCAGTTCTTC
CASSLGQDSYNEQFF
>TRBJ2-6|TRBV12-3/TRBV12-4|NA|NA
TGTGCCAGCAGTCGCTCTGGGGCCAACGTCCCGACTTTC
CASSRSGANVPTF
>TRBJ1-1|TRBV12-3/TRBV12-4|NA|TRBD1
TGTACCAGCAGTCGCTCGGGACAGGGGAACACTGAAGCTTTCTTT
CTSSRSGQGNTEAFF
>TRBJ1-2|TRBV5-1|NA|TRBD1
TGCGCCAGCAGCTCCCGGGACAGCCCCATCTTTAACTATGGCTACACCTTC
CASSSRDSPIFNYGYTF
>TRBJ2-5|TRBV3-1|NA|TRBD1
TGTGCCAGCAGTCTACCCTCGACAGGGTCGACGAAGTACTTC
CASSLPSTGSTKYF